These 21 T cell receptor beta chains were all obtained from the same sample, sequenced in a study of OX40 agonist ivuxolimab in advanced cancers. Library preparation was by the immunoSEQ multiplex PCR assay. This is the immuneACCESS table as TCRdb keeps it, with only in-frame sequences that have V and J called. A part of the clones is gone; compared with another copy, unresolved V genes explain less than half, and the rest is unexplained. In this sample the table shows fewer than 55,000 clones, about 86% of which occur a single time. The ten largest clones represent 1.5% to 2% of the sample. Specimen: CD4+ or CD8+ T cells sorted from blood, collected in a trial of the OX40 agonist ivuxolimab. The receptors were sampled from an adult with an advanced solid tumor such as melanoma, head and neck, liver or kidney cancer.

Here the CDR3 reads CASNLGSGGEETQYF. CDR3 nucleotide sequence: TGCGCCAGCAACCTGGGTAGTGGGGGGGAAGAGACCCAGTACTTC. V is TRBV5-1 and J is TRBJ2-5; TRBD2 agrees at 7 bases. CDR3 size: 15 residues. Germline V gives CDR1 SGHRS, CDR2 YFSETQ. Losses at the gene ends were 6 bases for V and 3 bases for J; bases not matched to a gene: 11.

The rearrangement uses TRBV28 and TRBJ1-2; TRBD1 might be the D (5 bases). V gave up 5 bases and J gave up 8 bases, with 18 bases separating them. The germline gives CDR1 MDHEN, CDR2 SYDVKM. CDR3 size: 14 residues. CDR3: CASSPPDTGWGYTF. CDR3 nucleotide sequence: TGTGCCAGCAGTCCACCGGACACGGGATGGGGCTACACCTTC.

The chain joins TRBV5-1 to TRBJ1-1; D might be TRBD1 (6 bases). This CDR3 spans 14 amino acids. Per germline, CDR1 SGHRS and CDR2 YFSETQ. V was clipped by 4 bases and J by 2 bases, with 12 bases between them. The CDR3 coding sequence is TGCGCCAGCAGCAATGGACAGCCTAACACTGAAGCTTTCTTT. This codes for CASSNGQPNTEAFF.

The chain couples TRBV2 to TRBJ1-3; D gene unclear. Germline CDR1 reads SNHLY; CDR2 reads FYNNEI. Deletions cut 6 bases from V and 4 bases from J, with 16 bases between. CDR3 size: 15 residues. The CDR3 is CASSFSEVRGNTIYF. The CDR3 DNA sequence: TGTGCCAGCAGCTTCTCGGAGGTCCGCGGAAACACCATATATTTT.

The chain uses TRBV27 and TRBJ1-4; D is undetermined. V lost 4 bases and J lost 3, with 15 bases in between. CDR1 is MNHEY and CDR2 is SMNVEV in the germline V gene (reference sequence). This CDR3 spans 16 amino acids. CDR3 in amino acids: CASSYRRPNPNEKLFF. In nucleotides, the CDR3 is TGTGCCAGCAGTTATCGTCGGCCAAATCCTAATGAAAAACTGTTTTTT.

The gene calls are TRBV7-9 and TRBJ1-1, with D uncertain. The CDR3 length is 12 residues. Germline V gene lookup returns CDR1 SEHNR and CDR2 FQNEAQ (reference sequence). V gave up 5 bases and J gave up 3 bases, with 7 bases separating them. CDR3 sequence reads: CASSPRDTEAFF. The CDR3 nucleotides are TGTGCCAGCAGCCCCCGGGACACTGAAGCTTTCTTT. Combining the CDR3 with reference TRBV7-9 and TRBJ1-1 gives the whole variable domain DTGVSQNPRHKITKRGQNVTFRCDPISEHNRLYWYRQTLGQGPEFLTYFQNEAQLEKSRLLSDRFSAERPKGSFSTLEIQRTEQGDSAMYLCASSPRDTEAFFGQGTRLTVV.

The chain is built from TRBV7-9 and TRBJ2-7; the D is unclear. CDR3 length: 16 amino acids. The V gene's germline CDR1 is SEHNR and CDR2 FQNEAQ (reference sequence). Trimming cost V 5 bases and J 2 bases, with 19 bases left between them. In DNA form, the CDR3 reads TGTGCCAGCAGCCCTTGGCCAAAGAAGTACCCCTACGAGCAGTACTTC. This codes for CASSPWPKKYPYEQYF.

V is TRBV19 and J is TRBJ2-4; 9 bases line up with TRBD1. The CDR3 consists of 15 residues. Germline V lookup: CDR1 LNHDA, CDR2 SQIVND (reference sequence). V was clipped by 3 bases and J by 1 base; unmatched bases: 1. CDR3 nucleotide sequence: TGTGCCAGTAGTATGGGACAGGGCGCCAAAAACATTCAGTACTTC. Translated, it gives CASSMGQGAKNIQYF.

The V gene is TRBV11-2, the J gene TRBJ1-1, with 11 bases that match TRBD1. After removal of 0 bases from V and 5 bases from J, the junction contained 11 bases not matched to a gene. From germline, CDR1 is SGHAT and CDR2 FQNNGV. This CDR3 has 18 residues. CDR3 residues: CASSLDHYGQGAKTEAFF. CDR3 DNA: TGTGCCAGCAGCTTAGACCACTACGGACAGGGGGCGAAGACTGAAGCTTTCTTT.

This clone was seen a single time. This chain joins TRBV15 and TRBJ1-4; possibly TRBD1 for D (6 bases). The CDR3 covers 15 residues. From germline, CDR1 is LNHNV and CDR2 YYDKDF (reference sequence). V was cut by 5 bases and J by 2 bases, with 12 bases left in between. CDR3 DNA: TGTGCCACCAGCCCCGGGGGCCGGACTAATGAAAAACTGTTTTTT. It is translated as CATSPGGRTNEKLFF.

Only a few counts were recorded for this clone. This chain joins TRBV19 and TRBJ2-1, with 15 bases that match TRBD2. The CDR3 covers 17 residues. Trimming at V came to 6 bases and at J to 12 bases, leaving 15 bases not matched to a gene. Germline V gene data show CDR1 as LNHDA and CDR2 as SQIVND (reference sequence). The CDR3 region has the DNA TGTGCCAGTAGCCCACTCGGGGGACTAGCGGGGGGTGAGGGGCAGTTCTTC. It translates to CASSPLGGLAGGEGQFF.

The CDR3 here is CASSLTGTTYGYTF. CDR3 coding DNA: TGTGCCAGCAGCTTGACAGGTACAACCTATGGCTACACCTTC. J is TRBJ1-2 and V is TRBV7-2; a weak D match, TRBD1 (6 bases). CDR1 is SGHTA, CDR2 FQGNSA, per germline. V dropped 3 bases and J dropped 4 bases, with 12 bases sitting between them. The CDR3 length is 14 residues.

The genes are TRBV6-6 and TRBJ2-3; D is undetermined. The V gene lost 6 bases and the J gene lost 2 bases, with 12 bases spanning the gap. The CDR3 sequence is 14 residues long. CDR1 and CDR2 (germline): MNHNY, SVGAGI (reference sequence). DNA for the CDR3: TGTGCCAGCAGCCCCCACTCCTTCACAGATACGCAGTATTTT. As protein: CASSPHSFTDTQYF.

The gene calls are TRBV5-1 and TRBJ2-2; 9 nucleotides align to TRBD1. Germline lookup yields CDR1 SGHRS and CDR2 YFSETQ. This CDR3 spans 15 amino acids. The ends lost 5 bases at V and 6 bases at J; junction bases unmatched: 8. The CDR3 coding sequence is TGCGCCAGCAGAGTTATCGGGACAGGGCCCGGGGAGCTGTTTTTT. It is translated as CASRVIGTGPGELFF.

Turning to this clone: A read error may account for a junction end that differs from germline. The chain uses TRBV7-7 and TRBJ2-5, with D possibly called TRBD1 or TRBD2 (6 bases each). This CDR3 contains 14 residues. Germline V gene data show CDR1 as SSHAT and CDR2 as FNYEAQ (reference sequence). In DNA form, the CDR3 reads TGTGCTAGCAGCTTATCCGGGGGCGCGGAGACCCAGTACTTC. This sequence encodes CASSLSGGAETQYF.

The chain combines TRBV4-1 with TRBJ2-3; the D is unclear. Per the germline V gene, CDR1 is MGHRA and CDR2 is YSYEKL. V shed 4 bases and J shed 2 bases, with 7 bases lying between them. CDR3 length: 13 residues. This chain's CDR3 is CASSLPPTDTQYF. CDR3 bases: TGCGCCAGCAGCCTTCCACCCACAGATACGCAGTATTTT.

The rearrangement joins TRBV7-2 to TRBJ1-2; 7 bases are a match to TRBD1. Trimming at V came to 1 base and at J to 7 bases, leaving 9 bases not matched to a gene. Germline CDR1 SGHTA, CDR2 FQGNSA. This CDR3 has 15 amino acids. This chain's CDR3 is CASSLDLLGGFGYTF. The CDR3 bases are TGTGCCAGCAGCTTAGATTTGCTAGGGGGCTTTGGCTACACCTTC.

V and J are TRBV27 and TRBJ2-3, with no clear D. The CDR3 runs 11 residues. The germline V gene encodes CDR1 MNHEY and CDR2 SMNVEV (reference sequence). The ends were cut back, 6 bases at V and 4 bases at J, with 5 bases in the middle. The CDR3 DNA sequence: TGTGCCAGCAGGGGCGCAGATACGCAGTATTTT. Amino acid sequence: CASRGADTQYF.

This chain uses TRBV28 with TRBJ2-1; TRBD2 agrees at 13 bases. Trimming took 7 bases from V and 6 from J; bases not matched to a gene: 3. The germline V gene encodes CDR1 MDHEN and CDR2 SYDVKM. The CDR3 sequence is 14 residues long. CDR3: CASTRTSGSNEQFF. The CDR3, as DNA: TGTGCCAGCACCCGGACTAGCGGGAGCAATGAGCAGTTCTTC.

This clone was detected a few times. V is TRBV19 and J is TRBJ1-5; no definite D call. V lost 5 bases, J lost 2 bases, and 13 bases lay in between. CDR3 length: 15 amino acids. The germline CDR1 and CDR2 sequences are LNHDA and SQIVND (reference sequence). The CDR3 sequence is CASSPMGGGNQPQHF. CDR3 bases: TGTGCCAGTAGTCCCATGGGCGGAGGCAATCAGCCCCAGCATTTT. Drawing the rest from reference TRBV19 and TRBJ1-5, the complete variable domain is DGGITQSPKYLFRKEGQNVTLSCEQNLNHDAMYWYRQDPGQGLRLIYYSQIVNDFQKGDIAEGYSVSREKKESFPLTVTSAQKNPTAFYLCASSPMGGGNQPQHFGDGTRLSIL.

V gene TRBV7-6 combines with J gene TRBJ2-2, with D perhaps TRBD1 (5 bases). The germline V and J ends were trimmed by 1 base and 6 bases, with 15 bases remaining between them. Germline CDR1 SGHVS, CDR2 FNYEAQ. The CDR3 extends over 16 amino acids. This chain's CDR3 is CASSLEARGNSGELFF. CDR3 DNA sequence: TGTGCCAGCAGCTTAGAGGCAAGGGGAAATTCCGGGGAGCTGTTTTTT.